The 7 T cell receptor beta chains below were found in one sample sequenced in a study of shared clonotypes between healthy human individuals (dated by TCRdb to about 2020). CD8 naive samples were CD45RO-negative cells positively selected for CCR7, giving a CD45RA+CCR7+ population that excluded TemRA cells. The method behind the library was the immunoSEQ multiplex PCR assay. Not all clones reach the TCRdb copy of this immuneACCESS table, which keeps in-frame sequences only. Checked studies attribute under half of the gap to unresolved V genes and leave the rest unexplained. Within this sample are about 2.1 million clones, with around 93% of them counted one time only. The ten largest make up around 1.7% of the sample. The sequenced sample was naive CD8+ T cells from PBMCs. According to the study, the label for this sample's cell subset or site signals: CD45RA+CCR7+. Receptor source: a man younger than 30 in good health. Some clones in this sample may be carry-over from other donors' samples.

The gene calls are TRBV7-6 and TRBJ2-4; D perhaps matches TRBD1 (6 bases). Looked up from germline, CDR1 is SGHVS and CDR2 is FNYEAQ. The ends were cut back, 3 bases at V and 0 bases at J, with 18 bases in the middle. The CDR3 has 18 amino acids. CDR3 protein: CASSLGAVAALAKNIQYF. CDR3 nucleotides: TGTGCCAGCAGCTTGGGGGCCGTGGCAGCCCTAGCCAAAAACATTCAGTACTTC.

The chain has TRBV7-3 and TRBJ2-1, with 7 bases fitting TRBD1. Per the germline V gene, CDR1 is SGHTA and CDR2 is FQGTGA. CDR3 length: 16 residues. Trimming at V came to 5 bases and at J to 0 bases, leaving 7 bases not matched to a gene. Here the CDR3 DNA reads TGTGCCAGCAGCATAAACAGGGACAGCTCCTACAATGAGCAGTTCTTC. Residues: CASSINRDSSYNEQFF.

This chain uses TRBV14 with TRBJ1-1; possibly TRBD1 for D (5 bases). There are 18 residues in the CDR3. CDR1 and CDR2 from the germline V gene are SGHDN and FVKESK. Deletions cut 0 bases from V and 1 base from J, with 18 bases between. Here the CDR3 DNA reads TGTGCCAGCAGCCAAGATGACGGGGCAGAACTGCAGAACACTGAAGCTTTCTTT. Translating gives CASSQDDGAELQNTEAFF.

J is TRBJ2-3 and V is TRBV27, with 8 bases identical to TRBD1. Germline CDR1 is MNHEY and CDR2 is SMNVEV (reference sequence). The CDR3 is made up of 16 amino acids. With V trimmed by 0 bases and J by 2 bases, 4 bases remained unmatched. The CDR3 bases are TGTGCCAGCAGTTTATCGCGGACAGGGAACACAGATACGCAGTATTTT. It specifies CASSLSRTGNTDTQYF.

The CDR3 region has the DNA TGTGCCAGCAGCGGACGGAACACTGAAGCTTTCTTT. The encoded protein is CASSGRNTEAFF. This rearrangement joins TRBV28 to TRBJ1-1, with D unclear. There are 12 residues in the CDR3. Trimming removed 6 bases from V and 1 base from J, with 6 bases in between. Germline V gene data show CDR1 as MDHEN and CDR2 as SYDVKM.

The V call is TRBV5-1, the J call TRBJ2-6; D is undetermined. The CDR3 is 15 residues long. V lost 7 bases and J lost 0, with 11 bases in between. Germline CDR1 is SGHRS and CDR2 is YFSETQ. The DNA for the CDR3 is TGCGCCAGCTCTACAGTGGGCTCTGGGGCCAACGTCCTGACTTTC. Its translation: CASSTVGSGANVLTF.

This clone came up a few times. This CDR3 is also generated by other DNA sequences in the sample. V and J are TRBV28 and TRBJ2-1; D is unresolved. Germline-derived CDR1 and CDR2 are MDHEN and SYDVKM. The length of the CDR3 is 13 residues. V lost 2 bases to trimming and J lost 2 bases, with 4 bases between them. CDR3 sequence (DNA): TGTGCCAGCAGTTTACAGACCTACAATGAGCAGTTCTTC. It yields the protein CASSLQTYNEQFF.